This T cell receptor beta chain was identified during a study of blood T cell repertoires in COVID-19. As for the study in general: Spain, Italy and the United States supplied samples that represented acute and convalescent COVID-19.

CDR3 length: 15 residues. The germline gives CDR1 MNHEY, CDR2 SVGAGI. V shed 2 bases and J 8 bases; nucleotides not matched to a gene: 6. Enrolment of Seattle patients took place during active infection, and they were followed longitudinally. TCRdb's copy holds only in-frame clones and misses some; the assay was immunoSEQ multiplex PCR. The data hold fewer than 300,000 clones, with more than 85% observed a single time. The sequenced sample was peripheral blood. This clonotype originated in a person aged 18 to 35 with COVID-19, enrolled during active disease. The V and J genes are TRBV6-5 and TRBJ1-2; 12 bases are shared with TRBD1. In DNA form, the CDR3 reads TGTGCCAGCAGTTACCCTCCGGGACAGGGGGCGGGCTACACCTTC. Residues: CASSYPPGQGAGYTF.